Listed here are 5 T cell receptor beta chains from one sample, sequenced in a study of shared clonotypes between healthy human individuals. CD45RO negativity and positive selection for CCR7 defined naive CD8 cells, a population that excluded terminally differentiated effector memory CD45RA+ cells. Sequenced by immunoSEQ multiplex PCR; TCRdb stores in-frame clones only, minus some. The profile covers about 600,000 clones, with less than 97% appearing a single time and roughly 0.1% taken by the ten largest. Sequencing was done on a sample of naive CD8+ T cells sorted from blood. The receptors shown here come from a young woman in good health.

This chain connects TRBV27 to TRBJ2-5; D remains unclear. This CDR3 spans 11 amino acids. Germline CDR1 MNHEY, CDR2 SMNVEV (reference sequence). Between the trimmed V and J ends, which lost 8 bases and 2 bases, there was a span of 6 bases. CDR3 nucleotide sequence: TGTGCCAGCGGTCCTCAAGAGACCCAGTACTTC. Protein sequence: CASGPQETQYF.

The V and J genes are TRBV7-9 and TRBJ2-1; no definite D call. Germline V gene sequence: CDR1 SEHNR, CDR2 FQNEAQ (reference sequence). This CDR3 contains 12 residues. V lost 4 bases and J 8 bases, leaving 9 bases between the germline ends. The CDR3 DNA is TGTGCCAGCAGCTCCGTCCCCTATGAGCAGTTCTTC. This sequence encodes CASSSVPYEQFF.

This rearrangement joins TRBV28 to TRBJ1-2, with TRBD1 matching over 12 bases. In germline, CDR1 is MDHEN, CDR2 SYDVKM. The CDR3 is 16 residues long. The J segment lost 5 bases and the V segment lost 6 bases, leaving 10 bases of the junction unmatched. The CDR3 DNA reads TGTGCCAGCAGACCGGGACAGGGGGCTTCGTTTTATGGCTACACCTTC. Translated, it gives CASRPGQGASFYGYTF.

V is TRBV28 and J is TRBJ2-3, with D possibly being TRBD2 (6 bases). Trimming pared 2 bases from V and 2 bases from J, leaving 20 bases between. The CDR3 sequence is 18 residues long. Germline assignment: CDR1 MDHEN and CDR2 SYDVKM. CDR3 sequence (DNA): TGTGCCAGCAGTTTAACTCCAAGGAAGGGACTCGACACAGATACGCAGTATTTT. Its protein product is CASSLTPRKGLDTDTQYF.

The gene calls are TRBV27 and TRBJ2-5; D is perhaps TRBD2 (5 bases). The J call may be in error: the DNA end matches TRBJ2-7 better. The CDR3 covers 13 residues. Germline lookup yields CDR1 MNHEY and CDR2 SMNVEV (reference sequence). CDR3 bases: TGTGCCAGCAGTTCGGGCGGAGGCTACGAGCAGTACTTC. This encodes CASSSGGGYEQYF.